This T cell receptor beta chain was obtained from a study of blood T cell repertoires in COVID-19. Study at large: Samples representing acute and convalescent COVID-19 were sourced from the United States, Italy and Spain.

In the original workflow: Amplification from reference gene primers served as the basis for estimated nucleated cell counts. Clones were sequenced by immunoSEQ multiplex PCR, and TCRdb holds only the in-frame ones, with some missing. V and J calls and clone size are those listed in that table; D and trimming were worked out from the DNA. The sample carries hundreds of thousands of clones, more than 85% recorded once. This CDR3 contains 14 residues. The germline V gene encodes CDR1 MNHEY and CDR2 SVGAGI. The junction had 4 bases not matched to a gene; V was cut back by 5 bases and J by 1 base. Cohorts were based on clinical histories the participants reported.

Sequenced material: PBMCs or T cells enriched from blood (not recorded which). This TCR came from a woman aged 55 to 70 who had recovered from COVID-19. The chain employs TRBV6-5 and TRBJ1-1; 7 nucleotides align to TRBD1. This chain's CDR3 is CASSPDRQNTEAFF. The CDR3 DNA sequence: TGTGCCAGCAGTCCGGACAGGCAGAACACTGAAGCTTTCTTT.